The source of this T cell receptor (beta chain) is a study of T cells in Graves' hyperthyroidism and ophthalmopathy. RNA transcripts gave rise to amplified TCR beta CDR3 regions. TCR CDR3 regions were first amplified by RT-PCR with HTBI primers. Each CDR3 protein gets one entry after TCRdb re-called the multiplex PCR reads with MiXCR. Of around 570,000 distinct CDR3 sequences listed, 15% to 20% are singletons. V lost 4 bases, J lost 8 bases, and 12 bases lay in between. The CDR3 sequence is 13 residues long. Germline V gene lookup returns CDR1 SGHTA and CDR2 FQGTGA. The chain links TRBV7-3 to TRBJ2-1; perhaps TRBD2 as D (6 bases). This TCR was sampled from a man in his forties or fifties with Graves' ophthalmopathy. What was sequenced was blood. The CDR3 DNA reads TGTGCCAGCAGCTCCGCAGGAGGGGATGAGCAGTTCTTC. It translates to CASSSAGGDEQFF.